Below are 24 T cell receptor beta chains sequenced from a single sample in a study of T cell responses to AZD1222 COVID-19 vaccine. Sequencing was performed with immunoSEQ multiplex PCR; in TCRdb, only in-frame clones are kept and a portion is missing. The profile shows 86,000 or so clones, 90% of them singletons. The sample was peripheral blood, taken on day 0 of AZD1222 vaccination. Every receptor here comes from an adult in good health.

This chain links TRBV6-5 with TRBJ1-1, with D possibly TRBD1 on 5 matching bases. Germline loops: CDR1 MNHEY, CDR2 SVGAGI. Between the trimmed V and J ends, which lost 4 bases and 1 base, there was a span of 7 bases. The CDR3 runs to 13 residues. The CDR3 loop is CASSLRGNTEAFF. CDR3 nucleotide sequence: TGTGCCAGCAGTTTAAGGGGGAACACTGAAGCTTTCTTT.

The CDR3 protein is CATIPGGTPYEQYF. For the CDR3, the DNA is TGTGCCACCATCCCAGGAGGCACCCCCTACGAGCAGTACTTC. This sequence joins TRBV28 and TRBJ2-7, with D perhaps TRBD2 (5 bases). CDR3 length: 14 residues. In germline, CDR1 is MDHEN, CDR2 SYDVKM. Trimming removed 10 bases at V and 2 bases at J, with 18 bases between.

This CDR3 is CASSFETSGEQFF. The CDR3 bases are TGCGCCAGCAGCTTCGAAACTAGCGGTGAGCAGTTCTTC. V is TRBV5-1 and J is TRBJ2-1; 8 bases align to TRBD2. V shed 2 bases, J shed 9 bases, and the junction held 4 bases outside the gene matches. Germline values: CDR1 SGHRS, CDR2 YFSETQ. The CDR3 length is 13 residues. The full variable domain, its missing parts supplied by reference TRBV5-1 and TRBJ2-1, is KAGVTQTPRYLIKTRGQQVTLSCSPISGHRSVSWYQQTPGQGLQFLFEYFSETQRNKGNFPGRFSGRQFSNSRSEMNVSTLELGDSALYLCASSFETSGEQFFGPGTRLTVL.

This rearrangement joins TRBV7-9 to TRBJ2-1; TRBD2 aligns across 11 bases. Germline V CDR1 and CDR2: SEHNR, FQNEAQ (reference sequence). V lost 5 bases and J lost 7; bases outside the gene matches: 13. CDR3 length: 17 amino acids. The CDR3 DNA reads TGTGCCAGCAGCCCAGGACCCTGGGGGACTAGCGGTAATGAGCAGTTCTTC. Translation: CASSPGPWGTSGNEQFF.

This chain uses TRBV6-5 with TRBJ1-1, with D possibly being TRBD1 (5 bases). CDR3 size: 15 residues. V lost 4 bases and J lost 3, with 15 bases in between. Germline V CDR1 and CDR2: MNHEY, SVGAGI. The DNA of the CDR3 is TGTGCCAGCAGTTCCGGGGGTGGGGTTGACACTGAAGCTTTCTTT. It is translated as CASSSGGGVDTEAFF.

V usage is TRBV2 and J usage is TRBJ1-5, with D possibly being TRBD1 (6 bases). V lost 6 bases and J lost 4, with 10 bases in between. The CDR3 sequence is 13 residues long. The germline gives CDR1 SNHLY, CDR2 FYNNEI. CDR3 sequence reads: CASRITGNQPQHF. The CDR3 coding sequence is TGTGCCAGCAGGATAACAGGGAATCAGCCCCAGCATTTT.

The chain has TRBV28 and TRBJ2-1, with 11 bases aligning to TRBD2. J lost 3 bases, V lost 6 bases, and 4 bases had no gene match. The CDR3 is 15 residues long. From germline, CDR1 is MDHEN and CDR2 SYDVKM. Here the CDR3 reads CASSPGLADYNEQFF. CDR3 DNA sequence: TGTGCCAGCAGCCCGGGACTAGCGGACTACAATGAGCAGTTCTTC.

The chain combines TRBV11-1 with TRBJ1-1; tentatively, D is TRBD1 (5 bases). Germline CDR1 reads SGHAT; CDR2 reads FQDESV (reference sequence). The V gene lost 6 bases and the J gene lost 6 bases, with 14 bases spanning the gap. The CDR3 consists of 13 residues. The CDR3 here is CASSGARESEAFF. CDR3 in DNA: TGTGCCAGCAGTGGGGCCAGGGAGTCTGAAGCTTTCTTT. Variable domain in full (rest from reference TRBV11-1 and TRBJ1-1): EAEVAQSPRYKITEKSQAVAFWCDPISGHATLYWYRQILGQGPELLVQFQDESVVDDSQLPKDRFSAERLKGVDSTLKIQPAELGDSAMYLCASSGARESEAFFGQGTRLTVV.

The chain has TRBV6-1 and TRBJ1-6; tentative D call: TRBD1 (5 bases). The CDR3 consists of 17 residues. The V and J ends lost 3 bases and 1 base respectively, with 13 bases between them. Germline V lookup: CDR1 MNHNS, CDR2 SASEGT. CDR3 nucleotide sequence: TGTGCCAGCAGTGAGGGTTCGGGGGGATCCTATAATTCACCCCTCCACTTT. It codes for CASSEGSGGSYNSPLHF.

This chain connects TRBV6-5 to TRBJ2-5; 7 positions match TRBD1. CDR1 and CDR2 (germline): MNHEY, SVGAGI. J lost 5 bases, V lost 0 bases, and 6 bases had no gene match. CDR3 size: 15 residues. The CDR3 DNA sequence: TGTGCCAGCAGTTACTCGGGACAGCCAGGGGAGACCCAGTACTTC. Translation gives CASSYSGQPGETQYF.

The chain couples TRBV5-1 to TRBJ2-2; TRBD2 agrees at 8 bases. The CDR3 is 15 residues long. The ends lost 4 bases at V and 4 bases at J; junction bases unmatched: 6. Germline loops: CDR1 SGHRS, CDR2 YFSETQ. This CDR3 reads CASSGGLAATGELFF. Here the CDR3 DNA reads TGCGCCAGCAGCGGCGGACTAGCTGCCACCGGGGAGCTGTTTTTT.

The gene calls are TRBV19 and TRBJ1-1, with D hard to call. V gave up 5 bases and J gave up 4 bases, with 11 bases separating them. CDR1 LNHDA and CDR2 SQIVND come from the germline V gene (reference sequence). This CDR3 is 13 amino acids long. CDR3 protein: CASSPDWGTEAFF. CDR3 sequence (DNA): TGTGCCAGTAGTCCGGATTGGGGCACTGAAGCTTTCTTT.

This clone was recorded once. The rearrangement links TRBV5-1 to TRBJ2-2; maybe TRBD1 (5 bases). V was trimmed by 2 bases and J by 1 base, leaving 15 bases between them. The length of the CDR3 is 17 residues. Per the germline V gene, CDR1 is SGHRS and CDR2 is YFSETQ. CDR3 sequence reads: CASSFEPGQGNTGELFF. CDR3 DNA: TGCGCCAGCAGCTTCGAACCGGGTCAGGGGAACACCGGGGAGCTGTTTTTT.

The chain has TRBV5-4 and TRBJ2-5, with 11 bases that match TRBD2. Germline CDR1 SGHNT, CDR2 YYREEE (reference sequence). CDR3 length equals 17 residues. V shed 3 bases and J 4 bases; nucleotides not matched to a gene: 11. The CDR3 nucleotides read TGTGCCAGCAGCTATGTGGTCCTAGCGGGAGGAGGAGAGACCCAGTACTTC. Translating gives CASSYVVLAGGGETQYF. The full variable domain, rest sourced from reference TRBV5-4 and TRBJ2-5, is ETGVTQSPTHLIKTRGQQVTLRCSSQSGHNTVSWYQQALGQGPQFIFQYYREEENGRGNFPPRFSGLQFPNYSSELNVNALELDDSALYLCASSYVVLAGGGETQYFGPGTRLLVL.

The CDR3 sequence is CASSPAWSYEQYF. CDR3 sequence (DNA): TGTGCCAGCAGCCCGGCTTGGTCCTACGAGCAGTACTTC. This rearrangement joins TRBV3-1 (or the pseudogene TRBV3-2) to TRBJ2-7, with D unresolved. V was trimmed by 4 bases and J by 1 base, leaving 8 bases between them. The CDR3 is 13 amino acids. Germline V gene sequence: CDR1 LGHDT, CDR2 YNNKEL (reference sequence).

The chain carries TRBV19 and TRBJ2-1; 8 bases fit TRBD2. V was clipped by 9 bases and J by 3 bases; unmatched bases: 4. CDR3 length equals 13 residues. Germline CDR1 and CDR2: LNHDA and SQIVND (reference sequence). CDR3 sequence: CASSGGFYNEQFF. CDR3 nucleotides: TGTGCCAGCTCGGGAGGGTTCTACAATGAGCAGTTCTTC.

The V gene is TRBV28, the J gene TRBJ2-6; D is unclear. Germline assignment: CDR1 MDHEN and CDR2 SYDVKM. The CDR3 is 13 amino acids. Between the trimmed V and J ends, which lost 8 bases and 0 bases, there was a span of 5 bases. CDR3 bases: TGTGCCAGCCTGAACTCTGGGGCCAACGTCCTGACTTTC. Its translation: CASLNSGANVLTF.

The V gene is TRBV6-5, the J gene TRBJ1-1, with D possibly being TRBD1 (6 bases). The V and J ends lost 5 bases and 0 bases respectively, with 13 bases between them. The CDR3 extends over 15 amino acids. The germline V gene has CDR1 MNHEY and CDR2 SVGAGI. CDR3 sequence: CASSPPGAMNTEAFF. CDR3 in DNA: TGTGCCAGCAGTCCCCCGGGGGCAATGAACACTGAAGCTTTCTTT.

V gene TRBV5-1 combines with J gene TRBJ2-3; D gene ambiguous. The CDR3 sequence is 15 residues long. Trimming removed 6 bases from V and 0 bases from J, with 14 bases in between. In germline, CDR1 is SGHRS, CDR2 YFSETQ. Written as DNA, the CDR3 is TGCGCCAGCACCCCAACGAGAGGCAGCACAGATACGCAGTATTTT. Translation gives CASTPTRGSTDTQYF.

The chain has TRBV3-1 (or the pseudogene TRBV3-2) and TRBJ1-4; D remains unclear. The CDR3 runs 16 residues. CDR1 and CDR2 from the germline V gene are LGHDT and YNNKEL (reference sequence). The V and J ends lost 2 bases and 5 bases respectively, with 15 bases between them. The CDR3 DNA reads TGTGCCAGCAGCCAATTACCGGGCCCCGGAAATGAAAAACTGTTTTTT. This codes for CASSQLPGPGNEKLFF.

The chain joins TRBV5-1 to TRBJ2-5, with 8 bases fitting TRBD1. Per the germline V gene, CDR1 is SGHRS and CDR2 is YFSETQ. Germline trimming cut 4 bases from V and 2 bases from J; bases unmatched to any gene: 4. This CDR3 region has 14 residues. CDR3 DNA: TGCGCCAGCAGCCCCGGGACAGGTCAAGAGACCCAGTACTTC. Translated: CASSPGTGQETQYF.

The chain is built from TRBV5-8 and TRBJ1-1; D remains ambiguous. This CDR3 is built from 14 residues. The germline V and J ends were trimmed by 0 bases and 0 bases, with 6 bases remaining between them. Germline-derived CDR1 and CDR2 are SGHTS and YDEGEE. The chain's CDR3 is CASSLGGLNTEAFF. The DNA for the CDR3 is TGTGCCAGCAGCTTGGGTGGCCTGAACACTGAAGCTTTCTTT.

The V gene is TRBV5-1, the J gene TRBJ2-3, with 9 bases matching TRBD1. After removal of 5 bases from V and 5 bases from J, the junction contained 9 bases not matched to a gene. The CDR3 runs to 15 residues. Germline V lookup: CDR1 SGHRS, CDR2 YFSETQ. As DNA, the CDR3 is TGCGCCAGCAGTCAGGCACAGGGGGCGCGAGATACGCAGTATTTT. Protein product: CASSQAQGARDTQYF.

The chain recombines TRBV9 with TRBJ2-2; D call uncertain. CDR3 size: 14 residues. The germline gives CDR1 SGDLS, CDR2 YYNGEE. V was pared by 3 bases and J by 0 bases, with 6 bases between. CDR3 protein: CASSAYPNTGELFF. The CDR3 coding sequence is TGTGCCAGCAGCGCCTATCCGAACACCGGGGAGCTGTTTTTT. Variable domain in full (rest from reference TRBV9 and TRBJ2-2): DSGVTQTPKHLITATGQRVTLRCSPRSGDLSVYWYQQSLDQGLQFLIQYYNGEERAKGNILERFSAQQFPDLHSELNLSSLELGDSALYFCASSAYPNTGELFFGEGSRLTVL.